This entry is about one T cell receptor beta chain. Antigen unknown. These data belong to a study of siplizumab effects on memory and regulatory T cells. Study-level results: Siplizumab significantly lowered the alloreactive sequences that could be traced to unstimulated CD4+ memory cells. The majority of clones, roughly 80-95% of proliferating CD4+ or CD8+ clones, lacked an assignable naive or memory phenotype. Naive T cells looked more diverse than memory cells and looked like major alloresponse contributors. Treatment with siplizumab left mappable alloreactive CD4+ clones averaging approximately 62% Treg-derived, compared with approximately 25% in controls.

Some clones are missing from TCRdb's copy, which holds only in-frame ones; the method was immunoSEQ multiplex PCR. The sample comprises approximately 100,000 clones, 92% of which are singletons, and around 0.68% rests with the top ten. CDR3 size: 14 residues. Germline CDR1 reads LGHNT; CDR2 reads FRNRAP. J was trimmed by 5 bases and V by 7 bases; bases with no gene match: 8. The chain couples TRBV12-5 to TRBJ1-1; 9 positions agree with TRBD1. The specimen sequenced was Tregs sorted from blood. The sequence was obtained from a human donor in good health. CDR3 nucleotides: TGTGCTAGTGCCCTCCGGGACAGGGCAACTGAAGCTTTCTTT. Translation gives CASALRDRATEAFF.